This paragraph covers one T cell receptor beta chain sequence. Its antigen remains unidentified. This specimen belongs to a study of OX40 agonist ivuxolimab in advanced cancers. Study-wide background: Cancers in dose escalation were hepatocellular, melanoma, renal cell and head and neck. Study results and caveats: Among patients with partial responses at 0.1-3.0 mg/kg, clonal expansion was among the lowest.

Generated by immunoSEQ multiplex PCR, the TCRdb table keeps only in-frame clones and is missing some. The table includes some 100,000 clones, less than 90% detected once. Between the trimmed V and J ends, which lost 2 bases and 9 bases, there was a span of 13 bases. CDR1 and CDR2 (germline): SEHNR, FQNEAQ (reference sequence). The CDR3 is 13 residues long. Autoimmune disease history or systemic immunosuppression led to patient exclusion. The TCR was taken from an adult with an advanced solid tumor such as melanoma, head and neck, liver or kidney cancer. The starting material was CD4+ or CD8+ T cells sorted from blood, obtained in a trial of the OX40 agonist ivuxolimab. This sequence joins TRBV7-9 and TRBJ1-2, with D perhaps TRBD1 (5 bases). CDR3 DNA sequence: TGTGCCAGCAGCTTACAGGGTGGTGTTAGCTACACCTTC. Residues: CASSLQGGVSYTF.